This is a list of T cell receptor beta chains from one sample in a study of spatial heterogeneity in lung cancer. TCRdb reanalysed the 5' RACE reads using MiXCR and keeps one entry per CDR3 protein. The sample includes around 12,000 distinct CDR3 sequences, 14% of them seen just once. The specimen was PBMCs, collected at surgery. The receptor source for this set is a female donor with early-stage non-small cell lung cancer. Both conserved end residues are trimmed from each CDR3.

J gene | V gene | CDR3 protein
TRBJ2-3 | TRBV3-1 | ASSQMLTDTQY
TRBJ1-5 | TRBV12-3/TRBV12-4 | ASSHGQRNQPQH
TRBJ1-1 | TRBV5-1 | ASSLPGSRGLAEAF
TRBJ2-3 | TRBV20-1 | SAPRAGARDTQY
TRBJ1-5 | TRBV23-1 | ATYCIMTGGSNQPQH
TRBJ2-7 | TRBV3-1 | ASSPQGQGITYEQY
TRBJ2-2 | TRBV7-8 | ASSLRWTGYTGELF
TRBJ2-7 | TRBV20-1 | SARDRDLTYEQY
TRBJ1-2 | TRBV6-1 | ASSESAQSYT
TRBJ2-3 | TRBV29-1 | SVVVTSGSTADTQY
TRBJ2-3 | TRBV12-3/TRBV12-4 | ASTGTSTDTQY
TRBJ1-5 | TRBV15 | ATSRTGNQPQH
TRBJ1-1 | TRBV5-1 | ASSLTGGSTEAF